This passage covers 5 T cell receptor beta chains from one sample sequenced in a study of T cell responses to AZD1222 COVID-19 vaccine. Here immunoSEQ multiplex PCR was the method, and the copy in TCRdb shows in-frame clones only, minus some. In the table there are more than 100,000 clones, approximately 88% of which are singletons. The sequencing used peripheral blood, collected on day 0 of AZD1222 vaccination. These receptors all come from an adult in good health.

The chain couples TRBV28 to TRBJ1-2; 9 nucleotides align to TRBD1. CDR1 and CDR2 from the germline V gene are MDHEN and SYDVKM. The V segment lost 10 bases and the J segment 8 bases; nucleotides outside the gene matches: 11. The CDR3 runs to 13 residues. CDR3 loop: CAIPTGGHGGYTF. CDR3 coding DNA: TGTGCCATCCCGACAGGGGGTCATGGGGGCTACACCTTC.

The rearrangement joins TRBV27 to TRBJ1-5; weak D call: TRBD1 (6 bases). V was pared by 4 bases and J by 4 bases, with 11 bases between. The CDR3 sequence is 14 residues long. Germline-derived CDR1 and CDR2 are MNHEY and SMNVEV (reference sequence). The CDR3 sequence: CASSSRDINQPQHF. CDR3 DNA sequence: TGTGCCAGCAGTTCCCGGGACATAAATCAGCCCCAGCATTTT.

V is TRBV5-4 and J is TRBJ1-2; TRBD1 agrees at 8 bases. J was trimmed by 6 bases and V by 2 bases; bases with no gene match: 3. Per germline, CDR1 SGHNT and CDR2 YYREEE (reference sequence). The CDR3 runs 13 residues. The CDR3 region is CASSLGQGDGYTF. The DNA of the CDR3 is TGTGCCAGCAGCTTAGGACAGGGAGATGGCTACACCTTC. Full variable domain (remainder filled in from reference TRBV5-4 and TRBJ1-2): ETGVTQSPTHLIKTRGQQVTLRCSSQSGHNTVSWYQQALGQGPQFIFQYYREEENGRGNFPPRFSGLQFPNYSSELNVNALELDDSALYLCASSLGQGDGYTFGSGTRLTVV.

The chain uses TRBV28 and TRBJ1-2, with D possibly TRBD1 on 6 matching bases. CDR1 and CDR2 from the germline V gene are MDHEN and SYDVKM. V dropped 6 bases and J dropped 4 bases, with 24 bases sitting between them. The CDR3 length is 17 residues. The chain's CDR3 is CASRSRGAQGRGYGYTF. The CDR3 DNA is TGTGCCAGCAGATCGAGGGGGGCCCAGGGGCGCGGCTATGGCTACACCTTC.

The V and J genes are TRBV6-1 and TRBJ2-7; 7 nucleotides match TRBD1. The CDR3 spans 13 residues. J was trimmed by 7 bases and V by 5 bases; bases with no gene match: 8. CDR1 MNHNS and CDR2 SASEGT come from the germline V gene. The chain's CDR3 is CASSNRGLEEQYF. CDR3 DNA: TGTGCCAGCAGTAACAGGGGTCTGGAGGAGCAGTACTTC.